This entry lists 7 T cell receptor beta chains sequenced from one sample in a study of PD-L1 blockade in urothelial cancer. The assay was immunoSEQ multiplex PCR, and TCRdb's table has in-frame clones only and misses some. This sample yields some 100,000 clones, of which approximately 91% are seen a single time; under 0.95% belongs to the top ten. The sequences come from PBMCs, collected around atezolizumab (anti-PD-L1) treatment. Receptor source: a woman at least 80 years old with urothelial cancer.

The V gene is TRBV28, the J gene TRBJ1-3; maybe TRBD1 (5 bases). Germline loops: CDR1 MDHEN, CDR2 SYDVKM. The CDR3 is 18 residues long. V was pared by 2 bases and J by 2 bases, with 19 bases between. The CDR3 protein is CASSLSGGARNPGNTIYF. In DNA form, the CDR3 reads TGTGCCAGCAGTTTAAGTGGAGGGGCGCGGAACCCTGGAAACACCATATATTTT.

The chain couples TRBV4-1 to TRBJ2-7; the D gene is possibly TRBD1 (5 bases). The germline gives CDR1 MGHRA, CDR2 YSYEKL. The CDR3 is made up of 15 amino acids. Between the trimmed V and J ends, which lost 0 bases and 6 bases, there was a span of 15 bases. CDR3 in amino acids: CASSQEIGAYGEQYF. CDR3 sequence (DNA): TGCGCCAGCAGCCAAGAAATAGGGGCGTACGGCGAGCAGTACTTC.

V and J are TRBV18 and TRBJ1-1; no reliable D call. Trimming stripped 2 bases from V and 0 bases from J, with 13 bases between. The germline V gene has CDR1 KGHSH and CDR2 LQKENI. CDR3 length: 16 amino acids. Here the CDR3 DNA reads TGTGCCAGCTCACCAAGGGTAGCGGGTCTGAACACTGAAGCTTTCTTT. Its protein product is CASSPRVAGLNTEAFF.

This chain links TRBV7-2 with TRBJ1-2; D possibly corresponds to TRBD1 (6 bases). Germline loops: CDR1 SGHTA, CDR2 FQGNSA. Deletions cut 2 bases from V and 5 bases from J, with 27 bases between. The CDR3 is made up of 19 amino acids. The DNA for the CDR3 is TGTGCCAGCAGCTTACCTATGCGTGCAGGAAGGGGGAAACGGTATGGCTACACCTTC. Its translation: CASSLPMRAGRGKRYGYTF.

V and J are TRBV6-1 and TRBJ1-5; no clear D gene. The CDR3 runs to 15 residues. V lost 1 base, J lost 4 bases, and 11 bases lay in between. Germline V gene lookup returns CDR1 MNHNS and CDR2 SASEGT. CDR3 sequence reads: CASSEVWAANQPQHF. DNA of the CDR3: TGTGCCAGCAGTGAAGTATGGGCAGCAAATCAGCCCCAGCATTTT.

This clone was detected once. The chain has TRBV5-6 and TRBJ2-1; TRBD2 agrees at 7 bases. Germline trimming cut 0 bases from V and 0 bases from J; bases unmatched to any gene: 3. The germline gives CDR1 SGHDT, CDR2 YYEEEE. The CDR3 length is 16 residues. The CDR3 spells CASSLGRERSYNEQFF. The CDR3 DNA follows: TGTGCCAGCAGCTTGGGGCGGGAGCGCTCCTACAATGAGCAGTTCTTC.

This sequence joins TRBV30 and TRBJ1-2; possible D gene TRBD1, 5 bases. Per the germline V gene, CDR1 is GTSNPN and CDR2 is SVGIG (reference sequence). The germline V and J ends were trimmed by 2 bases and 2 bases, with 6 bases remaining between them. The CDR3 length is 12 residues. As DNA, the CDR3 is TGTGCCTGGAGTTCAGGGAACTATGGCTACACCTTC. Translation gives CAWSSGNYGYTF.